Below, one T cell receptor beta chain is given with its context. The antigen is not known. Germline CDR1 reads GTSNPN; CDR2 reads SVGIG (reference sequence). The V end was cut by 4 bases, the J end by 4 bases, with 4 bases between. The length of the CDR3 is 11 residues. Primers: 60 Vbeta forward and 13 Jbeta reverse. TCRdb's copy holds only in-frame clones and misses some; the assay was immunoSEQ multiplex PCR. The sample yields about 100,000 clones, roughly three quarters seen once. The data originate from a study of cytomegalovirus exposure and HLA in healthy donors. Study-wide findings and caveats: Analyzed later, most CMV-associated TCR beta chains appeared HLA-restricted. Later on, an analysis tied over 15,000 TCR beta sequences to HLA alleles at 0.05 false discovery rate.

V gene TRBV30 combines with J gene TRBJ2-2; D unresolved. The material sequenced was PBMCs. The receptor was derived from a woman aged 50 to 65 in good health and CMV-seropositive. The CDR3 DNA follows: TGTGCCTGGACAGTCACCGGGGAGCTGTTTTTT. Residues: CAWTVTGELFF.